A selection of T cell receptor beta chains follows, all from one sample in a study of CD8 T cells in Susac syndrome. From the immunoSEQ multiplex PCR reads, TCRdb called clonotypes with MiXCR, one entry per CDR3 protein. The sample consists of about 400,000 distinct CDR3 sequences, approximately 85% of them appearing once. The sequencing input was CD8+ T cells from PBMCs. These receptors were obtained from a human donor with multiple sclerosis. Each CDR3 is given without its conserved first and last residue. D genes are given only for firm matches.

TRBD2 | TRBJ2-7 | TRBV27 | ASSLEAGVSSYEQY
. | TRBJ2-7 | TRBV28 | ASSLRQLINYEQY
. | TRBJ1-4 | TRBV4-1 | ASSQVQGMNEKLF
. | TRBJ1-1 | TRBV29-1 | SVERGEFAF
TRBD1 | TRBJ2-3 | TRBV4-1 | ASSPPAGGVDTQY
TRBD1 | TRBJ1-5 | TRBV28 | ASSNRGRNSNQPQH
. | TRBJ2-2 | TRBV19 | ASSDRRGTGELF
. | TRBJ1-1 | TRBV5-4 | ASGGWGENTEAF
. | TRBJ2-2 | TRBV6-1 | ASSPDGFYTGELF
TRBD1 | TRBJ2-7 | TRBV9 | ASSAGTDPYEQY
TRBD1 | TRBJ2-3 | TRBV6-1 | ASRTGQGETDTQY
. | TRBJ2-5 | TRBV4-1 | ASSQDKYQETQY
. | TRBJ1-3 | TRBV6-1 | ASRNNRDGRNTIY
. | TRBJ1-1 | TRBV10-3 | ARTGHPKAEAF
. | TRBJ2-2 | TRBV27 | ASSFASGGGTGELF
. | TRBJ1-1 | TRBV30 | AWTIQMNTEAF
. | TRBJ2-2 | TRBV11-2 | ASSLSSATGELF
. | TRBJ2-7 | TRBV27 | ASSLTGAKSYEQY
. | TRBJ2-1 | TRBV12-3/TRBV12-4 | ASSSTGAAAPYNEQF
. | TRBJ1-2 | TRBV29-1 | SVEEGTNYGYT
. | TRBJ2-7 | TRBV19 | ASSIGFGERTLEQY
. | TRBJ2-7 | TRBV16 | ASSQGQWLYEQY
. | TRBJ2-7 | TRBV27 | ASSSGYPYEQY
. | TRBJ1-4 | TRBV29-1 | SAYQEKLF
TRBD1 | TRBJ2-5 | TRBV11-2 | ASSYDRGPETQY
TRBD1 | TRBJ1-1 | TRBV12-3/TRBV12-4 | ASSQGNRGADTEAF
. | TRBJ2-5 | TRBV11-2 | ASSLSPGTSYLETQY
TRBD1 | TRBJ2-1 | TRBV9 | ASSPRTGTSSYNEQF
. | TRBJ2-1 | TRBV30 | AWRQGLGNEQF
TRBD2 | TRBJ2-7 | TRBV2 | ASSGIAGPYEQY
TRBD1 | TRBJ2-1 | TRBV29-1 | SVDFGRGSYNEQF
TRBD2 | TRBJ2-1 | TRBV2 | AKTGLVDEQF
TRBD1 | TRBJ2-1 | TRBV29-1 | SVEEQGKSYNEQF
. | TRBJ1-1 | TRBV4-1 | ASSHLGDLGTEAF
. | TRBJ2-7 | TRBV20-1 | SARSAGDHEQY
. | TRBJ2-7 | TRBV6-5 | ASSPGLLISYEQY
TRBD1 | TRBJ1-4 | TRBV14 | ASSQARTGEKLF
. | TRBJ1-1 | TRBV27 | ASSFYMNTEAF
TRBD2 | TRBJ2-1 | TRBV11-2 | ASSLRGSGVYNEQF
TRBD1 | TRBJ2-1 | TRBV3-1 | ASSQGQGYEQF
. | TRBJ1-2 | TRBV27 | ASSLGGSYGYT
TRBD2 | TRBJ2-7 | TRBV4-1 | ASSQEAGSVYEQY
TRBD1 | TRBJ1-1 | TRBV6-5 | ASSYIQGMGTEAF
. | TRBJ2-7 | TRBV27 | ASSFGSGVPYEQY
. | TRBJ1-5 | TRBV24-1 | ATSDSSGSQPQH
TRBD1 | TRBJ1-1 | TRBV20-1 | SARDRGEDTEAF
TRBD1 | TRBJ2-7 | TRBV27 | ASSLSSGGVAEQY
TRBD2 | TRBJ2-1 | TRBV28 | ASSPQGGYNEQF